Presented here are 22 T cell receptor beta chains from one specimen sequenced in a study of cytomegalovirus exposure and HLA in healthy donors. 60 Vbeta and 13 Jbeta primers were used in PCR. Method: immunoSEQ multiplex PCR; TCRdb's copy keeps in-frame clones and lacks some. The sample records over 150,000 clones, 80% to 85% being singletons. Sequencing was performed on PBMCs. The receptors shown here come from a male donor in good health and CMV-seronegative.

This sequence joins TRBV11-2 and TRBJ1-4, with 12 nucleotides matching TRBD1. CDR3 length equals 18 residues. V was pared by 5 bases and J by 5 bases, with 12 bases of the junction left unmatched. Germline CDR1 is SGHAT and CDR2 is FQNNGV. CDR3 in amino acids: CASSGYRDRGRGNEKLFF. The DNA of the CDR3 is TGTGCCAGCAGCGGCTACCGGGACAGGGGGCGCGGAAATGAAAAACTGTTTTTT.

The chain couples TRBV9 to TRBJ1-1; possibly TRBD1 for D (6 bases). CDR1 and CDR2 from the germline V gene are SGDLS and YYNGEE. V gave up 5 bases and J gave up 8 bases, with 13 bases separating them. The CDR3 is 12 amino acids. CDR3 nucleotide sequence: TGTGCCAGCAGGAAATTACAGGGAGAAGCTTTCTTT. Translation: CASRKLQGEAFF.

The chain is built from TRBV10-3 and TRBJ2-3; D might be TRBD2 (6 bases). The germline gives CDR1 ENHRY, CDR2 SYGVKD. The ends were cut back, 0 bases at V and 1 base at J, with 14 bases in the middle. The CDR3 sequence is 17 residues long. Here the CDR3 DNA reads TGTGCCATCAGTGAGTCGGTTATAAGGGAGGGCACAGATACGCAGTATTTT. Its protein product is CAISESVIREGTDTQYF.

The J gene is TRBJ2-1, the V gene TRBV5-4; 10 nucleotides align to TRBD2. The V segment lost 1 base and the J segment 3 bases; nucleotides outside the gene matches: 4. The CDR3 runs 16 residues. The germline V gene has CDR1 SGHNT and CDR2 YYREEE (reference sequence). The CDR3 loop reads CASSLHLAGVYNEQFF. The CDR3 nucleotides read TGTGCCAGCAGCTTGCACCTAGCGGGGGTCTACAATGAGCAGTTCTTC.

V usage is TRBV27 and J usage is TRBJ1-5; TRBD1 agrees at 10 bases. With V trimmed by 2 bases and J by 0 bases, 4 bases remained unmatched. In germline, CDR1 is MNHEY, CDR2 SMNVEV (reference sequence). There are 17 residues in the CDR3. The DNA of the CDR3 is TGTGCCAGCAGTTTACTTGGGACAGGGGCTAGCAATCAGCCCCAGCATTTT. Translating gives CASSLLGTGASNQPQHF.

This chain uses TRBV10-3 with TRBJ2-2; the D gene is possibly TRBD2 (6 bases). CDR3 length: 18 amino acids. CDR1 and CDR2 from the germline V gene are ENHRY and SYGVKD. Trimming left V 2 bases short and J 2 bases short, with 18 bases between. Here the CDR3 DNA reads TGTGCCATCAGTGAGAGGAGGGTAGGGCAGCATAACACCGGGGAGCTGTTTTTT. Encoded protein: CAISERRVGQHNTGELFF.

This sequence joins TRBV2 and TRBJ1-2; 7 bases line up with TRBD1. Germline assignment: CDR1 SNHLY and CDR2 FYNNEI. The CDR3 is 13 amino acids. J was trimmed by 8 bases and V by 8 bases; bases with no gene match: 11. For the CDR3, the DNA is TGTGCCAGCTCAACTAGACAGGGTAGCGGCTACACCTTC. As protein: CASSTRQGSGYTF.

The chain couples TRBV19 to TRBJ2-1; D possibly corresponds to TRBD2 (5 bases). V was cut by 3 bases and J by 15 bases, with 15 bases left in between. Per germline, CDR1 LNHDA and CDR2 SQIVND (reference sequence). The CDR3 has 12 amino acids. CDR3 DNA sequence: TGTGCCAGTAGTATTAACGCCGGGAATCGGTTCTTC. Its protein product is CASSINAGNRFF.

The gene calls are TRBV15 and TRBJ1-5; D possibly corresponds to TRBD1 (5 bases). V was shortened by 1 base and J by 3 bases, with 10 bases between the two germline ends. CDR1 LNHNV and CDR2 YYDKDF come from the germline V gene (reference sequence). The CDR3 spans 15 residues. CDR3 sequence reads: CATSRVQVINQPQHF. The CDR3 DNA reads as TGTGCCACCAGCAGAGTACAGGTTATCAATCAGCCCCAGCATTTT.

This clone was found once. This CDR3 is CATSKRTGGASGEKLFF. The CDR3 coding sequence is TGTGCCACCAGCAAAAGGACAGGGGGCGCGTCGGGTGAAAAACTGTTTTTT. The chain uses TRBV15 and TRBJ1-4; TRBD1 matches 11 bases. The CDR3 consists of 17 residues. Germline loops: CDR1 LNHNV, CDR2 YYDKDF (reference sequence). The V segment lost 4 bases and the J segment 7 bases; nucleotides outside the gene matches: 11.

V and J are TRBV6-5 and TRBJ1-2; no clear D. V gave up 0 bases and J gave up 1 base, with 6 bases separating them. Germline V gives CDR1 MNHEY, CDR2 SVGAGI. The CDR3 is 14 residues long. In nucleotides, the CDR3 is TGTGCCAGCAGTTACTCGTTCGGTAACTATGGCTACACCTTC. It codes for CASSYSFGNYGYTF.

J is TRBJ2-1 and V is TRBV19; no clear D. Germline CDR1 is LNHDA and CDR2 is SQIVND (reference sequence). The CDR3 is made up of 13 amino acids. V was cut by 2 bases and J by 9 bases, with 11 bases left in between. The CDR3 is CASSIISQAEQFF. The CDR3 nucleotides read TGTGCCAGTAGTATAATAAGCCAGGCTGAGCAGTTCTTC.

The chain carries TRBV27 and TRBJ2-1; a weak D match, TRBD2 (5 bases). Per germline, CDR1 MNHEY and CDR2 SMNVEV (reference sequence). The CDR3 is made up of 14 amino acids. V lost 2 bases and J 8 bases, leaving 13 bases between the germline ends. The CDR3 DNA is TGTGCCAGCAGTTTAGGAGGCGGTTGGGATGAGCAGTTCTTC. Translating it yields CASSLGGGWDEQFF.

This clone showed up just once. CDR3 sequence reads: CASSFGTANSPLHF. CDR3 coding DNA: TGTGCCAGCAGCTTTGGAACAGCTAATTCACCCCTCCACTTT. The chain combines TRBV5-6 with TRBJ1-6, with D uncertain. The CDR3 consists of 14 residues. Trimming stripped 2 bases from V and 6 bases from J, with 9 bases between. Germline CDR1 and CDR2: SGHDT and YYEEEE.

This rearrangement joins TRBV7-2 to TRBJ1-3; no definite D call. Germline V gene lookup returns CDR1 SGHTA and CDR2 FQGNSA. Trimming took 3 bases from V and 4 from J, leaving 16 bases between them. The CDR3 spans 16 residues. CDR3 loop: CASSFYSVADGNTIYF. The CDR3 nucleotides are TGTGCCAGCAGCTTCTACTCGGTAGCGGACGGAAACACCATATATTTT.

The chain recombines TRBV7-2 with TRBJ1-2; a weak D match, TRBD1 (5 bases). Germline CDR1 is SGHTA and CDR2 is FQGNSA. The CDR3 runs to 15 residues. Trimming took off 4 bases at V and 5 bases at J, with 17 bases between the two ends. The CDR3 here is CASSSWDSITYGYTF. CDR3 nucleotide sequence: TGTGCCAGCAGCTCCTGGGACTCAATAACTTATGGCTACACCTTC.

The V and J genes are TRBV4-1 and TRBJ2-5; the D gene is possibly TRBD2 (6 bases). Trimming removed 1 base at V and 5 bases at J, with 17 bases between. CDR1 and CDR2 (germline): MGHRA, YSYEKL. The CDR3 totals 16 residues. The CDR3 sequence: CASSQGGGARWETQYF. The CDR3 nucleotides are TGCGCCAGCAGCCAAGGTGGAGGGGCACGTTGGGAGACCCAGTACTTC.

In its sample, this clone was seen once. The chain carries TRBV10-3 and TRBJ1-6; D unresolved. CDR3 length: 14 residues. The V end was cut by 3 bases, the J end by 7 bases, with 10 bases between. CDR1 is ENHRY, CDR2 SYGVKD, per germline. CDR3 sequence reads: CAISDGQLNSPLHF. The CDR3 DNA follows: TGTGCCATCAGTGATGGCCAGTTGAATTCACCCCTCCACTTT.

In this sample, this clone turned up once. The J gene is TRBJ2-4, the V gene TRBV7-2; possible D gene TRBD2, 7 bases. Trimming removed 4 bases at V and 10 bases at J, with 29 bases between. The CDR3 length is 18 residues. CDR1 is SGHTA, CDR2 FQGNSA, per germline. CDR3: CASSSYKDAGAPPGIQYF. For the CDR3, the DNA is TGTGCCAGCAGCTCTTATAAGGATGCGGGGGCTCCCCCGGGTATTCAGTACTTC.

For the CDR3, the DNA is TGTGCCAGCAGCCAAGTTCTGACTAGCGGGGGGGACACCGGGGAGCTGTTTTTT. It translates to CASSQVLTSGGDTGELFF. The chain is built from TRBV4-2 and TRBJ2-2, with 14 bases that match TRBD2. The CDR3 length is 18 residues. V shed 1 base, J shed 3 bases, and the junction held 4 bases outside the gene matches. Germline CDR1 and CDR2: LGHNA and YNFKEQ.

V is TRBV20-1 and J is TRBJ2-7; no reliable D call. V was pared by 2 bases and J by 5 bases, with 7 bases between. CDR1 is DFQATT and CDR2 is SNEGSKA in the germline V gene (reference sequence). CDR3 length: 11 amino acids. In DNA form, the CDR3 reads TGCAGTGCTAGACTGAGCGACGAGCAGTACTTC. Translating gives CSARLSDEQYF.

The chain employs TRBV7-2 and TRBJ2-2, with D possibly TRBD2 on 7 matching bases. This CDR3 has 16 residues. Trimming pared 1 base from V and 4 bases from J, leaving 13 bases between. Germline CDR1 is SGHTA and CDR2 is FQGNSA. The CDR3 spells CASSLGGGRGTGELFF. CDR3 sequence (DNA): TGTGCCAGCAGCTTAGGGGGGGGGCGCGGCACCGGGGAGCTGTTTTTT.